This T cell receptor (beta chain) is from a study of blood T cells in healthy people across ages. Study-wide points: Diversity of TCR beta correlated strongly with naive T cell percentage. Diversity estimated from one million T cells was considered an underestimate.

Primed by a sample-barcoded 5' primer and a J-beta primer mix, a second PCR proceeded for about 7 to 12 cycles. A template-switch adaptor that had 12 random nucleotides put a tag on each cDNA molecule. TCRdb independently ran MiXCR on the 5' RACE reads; one entry per CDR3 protein. Of 1.5 million to 2 million distinct CDR3 sequences in the sample, about 32% were seen once. There are 11 residues in the CDR3. J lost 11 bases, V lost 7 bases, and 8 bases had no gene match. Germline V gene data show CDR1 as DFQATT and CDR2 as SNEGSKA (reference sequence). This clonotype was picked up one time. Its antigen is still unknown.

Sample: blood. V is TRBV20-1 and J is TRBJ2-5; 9 nucleotides line up with TRBD2. This sequence originates from a woman aged 25 to 39 in good health. CDR3 sequence: CSGREGVEQYF. As DNA, the CDR3 is TGCAGTGGGCGGGAGGGAGTTGAGCAGTACTTC.